This TCR beta chain derives from a study of B cell selection in AIRE deficiency. V trimming: 6 bases; J trimming: 0 bases; junction bases outside the gene matches: 25. The CDR3 has 22 residues. Germline V gene data show CDR1 as SGHVS and CDR2 as FQNEAQ. Measured with immunoSEQ multiplex PCR; TCRdb has only the in-frame clones, and not every one. The sample has over 15,000 clones, roughly 91% seen once. Broader study findings: In TCRBV usage, CDR3 length and diversity, patient Tconv and Treg cells matched healthy donors.

Regulatory T cells were sorted as CD4+CD25hiCD127low/negative. On this clone: Its antigen is undetermined.

The V and J genes are TRBV7-8 and TRBJ2-1; 8 nucleotides align to TRBD2. This TCR was recovered from a human donor in good health. What was sequenced was CD4+CD25+ Tregs sorted from PBMCs. The CDR3 DNA follows: TGTGCCAGCAGAACCAACAGGGCTGGGCGAGCGGGAGATGGCAGCTCCTACAATGAGCAGTTCTTC. The encoded protein is CASRTNRAGRAGDGSSYNEQFF.